The source of this T cell receptor (beta chain) is a study of cytomegalovirus exposure and HLA in healthy donors. Regarding the study as a whole: Beyond CMV serostatus, there was no information to go on about immune exposure. Published work reported that the classifier diagnosed cytomegalovirus status with high specificity and sensitivity. What was likely a sequencing artifact was a cluster of highly shared sequence variants.

Donors had nominal health at sampling but likely had unrecorded immune exposures. On this clone itself: The target antigen is unknown.

The study ran its PCR with 60 Vbeta and 13 Jbeta primers. Profiling relied on immunoSEQ multiplex PCR, and the TCRdb table lists in-frame clones only, not all of them. The repertoire has some 100,000 clones, 74% of them found once; the top ten carry about 9.9%. CDR1 SGHRS and CDR2 YFSETQ come from the germline V gene. Trimming removed 0 bases from V and 0 bases from J, with 7 bases in between. The CDR3 has 16 amino acids. The V gene is TRBV5-1, the J gene TRBJ2-6; no reliable D call. Specimen: PBMCs. The TCR originated in a woman in her forties or fifties in good health and CMV-seropositive. This CDR3 reads CASSLVSSSGANVLTF. The DNA for the CDR3 is TGCGCCAGCAGCTTGGTTTCATCCTCTGGGGCCAACGTCCTGACTTTC.